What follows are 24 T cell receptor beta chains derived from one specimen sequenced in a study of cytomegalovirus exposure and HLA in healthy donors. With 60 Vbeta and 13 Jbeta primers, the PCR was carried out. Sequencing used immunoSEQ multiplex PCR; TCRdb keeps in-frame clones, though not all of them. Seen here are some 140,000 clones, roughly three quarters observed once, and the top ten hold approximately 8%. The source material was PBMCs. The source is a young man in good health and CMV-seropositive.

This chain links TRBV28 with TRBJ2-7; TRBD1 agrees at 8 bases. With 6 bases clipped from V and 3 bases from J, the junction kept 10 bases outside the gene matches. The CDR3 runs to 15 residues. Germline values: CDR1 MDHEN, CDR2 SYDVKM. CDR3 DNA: TGTGCCAGCAGCCCCTTGACAGGGGAGTACTACGAGCAGTACTTC. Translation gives CASSPLTGEYYEQYF.

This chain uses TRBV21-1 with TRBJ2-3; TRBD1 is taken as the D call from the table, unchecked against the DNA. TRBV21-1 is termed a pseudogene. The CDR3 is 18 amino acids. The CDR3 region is CASSGGRGLRMSTDTQYF. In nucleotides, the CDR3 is TGTGCCAGCAGCGGGGGCAGGGGGTTACGAATGAGCACAGATACGCAGTATTTT.

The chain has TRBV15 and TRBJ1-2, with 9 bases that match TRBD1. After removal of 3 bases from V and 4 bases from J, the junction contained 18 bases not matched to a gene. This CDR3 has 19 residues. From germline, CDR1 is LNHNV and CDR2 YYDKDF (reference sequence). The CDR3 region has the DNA TGTGCCACCAGCAGTAGAAATGGGACAGGGTTAGGAACGGGCTATGGCTACACCTTC. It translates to CATSSRNGTGLGTGYGYTF.

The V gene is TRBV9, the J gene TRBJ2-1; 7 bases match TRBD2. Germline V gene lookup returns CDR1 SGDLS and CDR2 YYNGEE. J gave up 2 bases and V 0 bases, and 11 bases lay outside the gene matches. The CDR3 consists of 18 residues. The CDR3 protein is CASSVAGGNPWAYNEQFF. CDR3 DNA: TGTGCCAGCAGCGTAGCGGGGGGTAATCCGTGGGCCTACAATGAGCAGTTCTTC.

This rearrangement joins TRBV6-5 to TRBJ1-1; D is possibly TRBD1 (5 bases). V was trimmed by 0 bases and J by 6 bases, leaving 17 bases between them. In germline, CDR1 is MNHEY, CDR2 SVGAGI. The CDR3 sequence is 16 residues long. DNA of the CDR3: TGTGCCAGCAGTTACTCCCCAGGGATAGGGCTCCCTGAAGCTTTCTTT. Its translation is CASSYSPGIGLPEAFF.

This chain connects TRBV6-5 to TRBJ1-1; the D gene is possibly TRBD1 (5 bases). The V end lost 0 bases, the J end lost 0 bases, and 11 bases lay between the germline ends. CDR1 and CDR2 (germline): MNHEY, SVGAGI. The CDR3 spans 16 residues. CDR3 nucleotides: TGTGCCAGCAGTTACTCGCCACAGGTCATGAACACTGAAGCTTTCTTT. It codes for CASSYSPQVMNTEAFF.

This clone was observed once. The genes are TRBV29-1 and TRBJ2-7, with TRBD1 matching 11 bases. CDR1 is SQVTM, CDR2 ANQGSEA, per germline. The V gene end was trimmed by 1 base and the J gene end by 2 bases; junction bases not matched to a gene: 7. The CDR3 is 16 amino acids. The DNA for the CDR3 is TGCAGCGTTGAAGGGACAGGGGGCGGGGGAACCTACGAGCAGTACTTC. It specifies CSVEGTGGGGTYEQYF.

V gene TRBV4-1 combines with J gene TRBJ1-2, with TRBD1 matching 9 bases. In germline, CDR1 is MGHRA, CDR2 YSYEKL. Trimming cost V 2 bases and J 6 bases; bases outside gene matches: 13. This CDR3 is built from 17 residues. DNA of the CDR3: TGCGCCAGCAGCCAACCGGGACAGGGAAGAGGGATAAATGGCTACACCTTC. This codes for CASSQPGQGRGINGYTF.

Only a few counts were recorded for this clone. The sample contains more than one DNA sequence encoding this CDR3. DNA of the CDR3: TGTGCCAGCAGCCTACGGGGGAATGAGCAGTTCTTC. It yields the protein CASSLRGNEQFF. V is TRBV7-9 and J is TRBJ2-1; D might be TRBD2 (6 bases). V lost 5 bases and J lost 7, with 9 bases in between. Germline CDR1 reads SEHNR; CDR2 reads FQNEAQ (reference sequence). This CDR3 is 12 amino acids long. Combining the CDR3 with reference TRBV7-9 and TRBJ2-1 gives the whole variable domain DTGVSQNPRHKITKRGQNVTFRCDPISEHNRLYWYRQTLGQGPEFLTYFQNEAQLEKSRLLSDRFSAERPKGSFSTLEIQRTEQGDSAMYLCASSLRGNEQFFGPGTRLTVL.

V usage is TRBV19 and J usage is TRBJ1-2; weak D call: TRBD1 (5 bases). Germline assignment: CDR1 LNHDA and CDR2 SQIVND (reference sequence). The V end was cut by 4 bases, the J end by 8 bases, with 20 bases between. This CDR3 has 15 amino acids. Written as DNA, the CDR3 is TGTGCCAGTAGTACCTCGTCCAGGGCGGCAGGGGGCTACACCTTC. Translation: CASSTSSRAAGGYTF.

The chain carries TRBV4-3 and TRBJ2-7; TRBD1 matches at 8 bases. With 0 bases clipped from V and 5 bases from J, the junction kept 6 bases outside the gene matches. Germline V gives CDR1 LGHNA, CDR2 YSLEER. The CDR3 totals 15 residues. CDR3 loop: CASSQEFRGLNEQYF. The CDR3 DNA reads TGCGCCAGCAGCCAAGAGTTCAGGGGGCTAAACGAGCAGTACTTC.

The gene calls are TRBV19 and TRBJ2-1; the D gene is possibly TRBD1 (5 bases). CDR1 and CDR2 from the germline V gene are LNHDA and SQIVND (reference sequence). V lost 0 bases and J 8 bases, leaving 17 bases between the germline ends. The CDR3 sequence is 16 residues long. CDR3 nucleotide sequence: TGTGCCAGTAGTATAGAGAAGGGGCCCTTCACCGATGAGCAGTTCTTC. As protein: CASSIEKGPFTDEQFF.

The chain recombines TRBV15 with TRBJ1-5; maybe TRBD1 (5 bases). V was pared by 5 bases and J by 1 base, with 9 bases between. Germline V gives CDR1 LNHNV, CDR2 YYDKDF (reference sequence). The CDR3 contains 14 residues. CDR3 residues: CATSGAGSNQPQHF. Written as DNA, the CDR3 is TGTGCCACCAGCGGAGCAGGGAGCAATCAGCCCCAGCATTTT.

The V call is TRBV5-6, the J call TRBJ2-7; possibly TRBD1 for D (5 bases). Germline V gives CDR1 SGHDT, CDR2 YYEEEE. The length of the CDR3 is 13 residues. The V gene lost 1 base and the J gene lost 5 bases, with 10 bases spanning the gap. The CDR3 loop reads CASSLLLTDEQYF. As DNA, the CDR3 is TGTGCCAGCAGCTTGTTGCTGACAGACGAGCAGTACTTC.

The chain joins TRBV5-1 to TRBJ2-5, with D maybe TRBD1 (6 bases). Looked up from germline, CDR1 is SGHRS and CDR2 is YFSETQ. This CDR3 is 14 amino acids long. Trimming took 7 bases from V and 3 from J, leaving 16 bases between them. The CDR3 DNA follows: TGCGCCAGCTGCCCGGGCAGGGGTAAAGAGACCCAGTACTTC. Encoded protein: CASCPGRGKETQYF.

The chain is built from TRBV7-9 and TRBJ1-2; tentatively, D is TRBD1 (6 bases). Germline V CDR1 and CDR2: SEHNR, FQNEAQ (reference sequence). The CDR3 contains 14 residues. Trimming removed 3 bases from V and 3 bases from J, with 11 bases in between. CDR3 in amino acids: CASSLAGGHYGYTF. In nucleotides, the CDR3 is TGTGCCAGCAGCTTGGCGGGGGGCCACTATGGCTACACCTTC.

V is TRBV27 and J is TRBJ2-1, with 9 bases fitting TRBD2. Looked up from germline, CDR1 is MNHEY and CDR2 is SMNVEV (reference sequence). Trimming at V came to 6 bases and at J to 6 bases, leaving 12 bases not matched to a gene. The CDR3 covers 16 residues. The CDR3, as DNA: TGTGCCAGCAGCTCACCCGGGACTAGCCATATCAATGAGCAGTTCTTC. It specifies CASSSPGTSHINEQFF.

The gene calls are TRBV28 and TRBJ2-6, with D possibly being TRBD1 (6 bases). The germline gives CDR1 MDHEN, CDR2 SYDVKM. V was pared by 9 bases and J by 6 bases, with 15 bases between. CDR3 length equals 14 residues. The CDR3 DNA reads TGTGCCAGTGGACAGCAGCTGCAGGCCAACGTCCTGACTTTC. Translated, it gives CASGQQLQANVLTF.

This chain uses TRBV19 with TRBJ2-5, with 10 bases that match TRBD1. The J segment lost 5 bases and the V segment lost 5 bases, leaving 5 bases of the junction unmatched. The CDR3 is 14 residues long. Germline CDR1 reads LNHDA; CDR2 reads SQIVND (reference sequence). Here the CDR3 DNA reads TGTGCCAGTAGTGAGACAGGGGGCGCCGAGACCCAGTACTTC. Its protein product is CASSETGGAETQYF.

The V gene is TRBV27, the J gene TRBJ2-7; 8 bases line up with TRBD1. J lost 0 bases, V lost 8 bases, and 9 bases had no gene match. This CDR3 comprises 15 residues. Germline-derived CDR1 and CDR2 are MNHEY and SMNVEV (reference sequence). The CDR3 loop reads CASSRTGQGSYEQYF. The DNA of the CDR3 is TGTGCCAGCTCCCGCACTGGACAGGGCTCCTACGAGCAGTACTTC.

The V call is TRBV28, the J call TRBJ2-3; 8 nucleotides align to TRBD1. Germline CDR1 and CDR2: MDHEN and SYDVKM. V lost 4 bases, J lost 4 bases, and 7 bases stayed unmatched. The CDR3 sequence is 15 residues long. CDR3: CASSSTGAAADTQYF. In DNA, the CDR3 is TGTGCCAGCAGTTCGACAGGGGCGGCGGCAGATACGCAGTATTTT.

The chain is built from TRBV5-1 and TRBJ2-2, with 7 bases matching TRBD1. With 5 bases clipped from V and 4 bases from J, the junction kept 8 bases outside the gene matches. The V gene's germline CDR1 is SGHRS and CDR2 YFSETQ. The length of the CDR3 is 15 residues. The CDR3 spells CASRSTGASTGELFF. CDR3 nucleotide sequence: TGCGCCAGCAGGTCCACAGGGGCTTCCACCGGGGAGCTGTTTTTT.

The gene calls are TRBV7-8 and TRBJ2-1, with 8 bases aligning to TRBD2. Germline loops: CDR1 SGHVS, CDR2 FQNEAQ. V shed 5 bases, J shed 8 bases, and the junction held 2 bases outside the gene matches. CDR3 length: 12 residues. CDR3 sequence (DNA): TGTGCCAGCAGCCAGACTAGCGATGAGCAGTTCTTC. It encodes CASSQTSDEQFF.

CDR3 in DNA: TGCGCCAGCAGCCTAGGAGGGGGCCCTGAAGCTTTCTTT. This translates into CASSLGGGPEAFF. This rearrangement joins TRBV5-1 to TRBJ1-1, with 7 bases fitting TRBD1. Germline V gene lookup returns CDR1 SGHRS and CDR2 YFSETQ. Trimming cost V 4 bases and J 6 bases; bases outside gene matches: 6. This CDR3 spans 13 amino acids.